This T cell receptor beta chain emerged from a study of shared clonotypes between healthy human individuals. This table comes from immunoSEQ multiplex PCR, and its TCRdb copy is limited to in-frame clones, with some not included. The profile shows about 1.5 million clones, 95% to 99% of them singletons. For this clone: The same CDR3 can be traced to other DNA sequences in this sample.

This CDR3 region has 13 residues. The V and J ends lost 0 bases and 7 bases respectively, with 10 bases between them. CDR1 is SGDLS and CDR2 is YYNGEE in the germline V gene. This chain links TRBV9 with TRBJ2-5, with unresolved D. The specimen was naive CD4+ T cells sorted from blood. Stated subset: CD45RA+ positively selected. The receptor was isolated from a young man in good health. CDR3 sequence reads: CASSVGPPGTQYF. The CDR3 bases are TGTGCCAGCAGCGTAGGTCCCCCGGGGACCCAGTACTTC.